This is a list of T cell receptor beta chains from one sample in a study of T cell repertoires in cytomegalovirus infection. No antigen has been assigned to these receptors. TCRdb analysed the reads with MiXCR anew, one entry per CDR3 protein. This sample has about 52,000 distinct CDR3 sequences; about 19% occur once, and the top ten carry around 77%. This specimen consisted of CD8+ T cells from cultured PBMCs, obtained from culture after CMV antigen stimulation. These receptors were obtained from a human donor in good health (CMV status not recorded). Some clones in this sample may be carry-over from other donors' samples. CDR3s include the opening cysteine and the closing phenylalanine or tryptophan. The order of the fields is V gene, J gene, D gene, clone size, CDR3 DNA, CDR3 protein. D genes are given only for firm matches. Rows may omit the clone size; those that give it use once, few, many or a size class.

V gene: TRBV12-3/TRBV12-4
J gene: TRBJ2-1
D gene: .
clone size: many
CDR3 DNA: TGTGCCAGCAGTACGGACAGTGGACACTTCTTC
CDR3 protein: CASSTDSGHFF

V gene: TRBV7-6
J gene: TRBJ1-1
D gene: .
clone size: .
CDR3 DNA: TGTGCCAGCGTTTCGTTGAACACTGAAGCTTTCTTT
CDR3 protein: CASVSLNTEAFF

V gene: TRBV4-2
J gene: TRBJ1-6
D gene: .
clone size: .
CDR3 DNA: TGTGCCAGCAGCCTGACGGCTGCCCAGGGAAAGGATTCACCCCTCCACTTT
CDR3 protein: CASSLTAAQGKDSPLHF

V gene: TRBV4-3
J gene: TRBJ1-5
D gene: .
clone size: .
CDR3 DNA: TGCGCCAGCAGCCAAGATCCGAGGGGTGGCAATCAGCCCCAGCATTTT
CDR3 protein: CASSQDPRGGNQPQHF

V gene: TRBV27
J gene: TRBJ2-2
D gene: .
clone size: many
CDR3 DNA: TGTGCCAGCAGTTTAGGGGGGACATATACCGGGGAGCTGTTTTTT
CDR3 protein: CASSLGGTYTGELFF

V gene: TRBV6-2/TRBV6-3
J gene: TRBJ2-6
D gene: .
clone size: few
CDR3 DNA: TGTGCCAGCAGTAGAGAACCCTCTGGGGCCAACGTCCTGACTTTC
CDR3 protein: CASSREPSGANVLTF

V gene: TRBV11-3
J gene: TRBJ2-3
D gene: .
clone size: .
CDR3 DNA: TGTGCCAGCAGCTTAGAAGGAGGGGCAAGCACAGATACGCAGTATTTT
CDR3 protein: CASSLEGGASTDTQYF

V gene: TRBV6-5
J gene: TRBJ2-7
D gene: .
clone size: few
CDR3 DNA: TGTGCCAGCAGTTACTCGGCCGCAGACCTTTCCTACGAGCAGTACTTC
CDR3 protein: CASSYSAADLSYEQYF

V gene: TRBV4-1
J gene: TRBJ1-2
D gene: .
clone size: few
CDR3 DNA: TGCGCCAGCAGCCAAGTTGACTCAGGGGATGGCTACACCTTC
CDR3 protein: CASSQVDSGDGYTF

V gene: TRBV7-6
J gene: TRBJ1-1
D gene: .
clone size: few
CDR3 DNA: TGTGCCAGCAGCGCAACCCAGGGACTAAACACTGAAGCTTTCTTT
CDR3 protein: CASSATQGLNTEAFF

V gene: TRBV7-8
J gene: TRBJ1-5
D gene: .
clone size: once
CDR3 DNA: TGTGCCAGCAGCTACGATCTGACAGGCCTCAATCAGCCCCAGCATTTT
CDR3 protein: CASSYDLTGLNQPQHF

V gene: TRBV27
J gene: TRBJ2-3
D gene: .
clone size: .
CDR3 DNA: TGTGCCAGCAGGGCAGGGGCTGTAGATACGCAGTATTTT
CDR3 protein: CASRAGAVDTQYF

V gene: TRBV7-2
J gene: TRBJ1-3
D gene: TRBD1
clone size: few
CDR3 DNA: TGTGCCAGCAGCTTAGGGCGAGAACAGGGGGCGGGAAACACCATATATTTT
CDR3 protein: CASSLGREQGAGNTIYF

V gene: TRBV27
J gene: TRBJ1-1
D gene: .
clone size: .
CDR3 DNA: TGTGCCAGCAGTTTGGGCGGCCGGGGAAACACTGAAGCTTTCTTT
CDR3 protein: CASSLGGRGNTEAFF

V gene: TRBV7-2
J gene: TRBJ1-6
D gene: .
clone size: .
CDR3 DNA: TGTGCCAGCAGCTTATGGCGGAACTATAATTCACCCCTCCACTTT
CDR3 protein: CASSLWRNYNSPLHF

V gene: TRBV7-2
J gene: TRBJ2-5
D gene: .
clone size: .
CDR3 DNA: TGTGCCAGCAGCTTATTCCGAACAGCGGTAGTAAGGGAGGAGACCCAGTACTTC
CDR3 protein: CASSLFRTAVVREETQYF

V gene: TRBV25-1
J gene: TRBJ2-3
D gene: .
clone size: many
CDR3 DNA: TGTGCCAGCAGTGAGGTGACCCTGGCGGATACGCAGTATTTT
CDR3 protein: CASSEVTLADTQYF

V gene: TRBV7-9
J gene: TRBJ2-7
D gene: TRBD1
clone size: .
CDR3 DNA: TGTGCCAGCAGCCTTGGACAGGGGGCAACCGACGAGCAGTACTTC
CDR3 protein: CASSLGQGATDEQYF

V gene: TRBV11-2
J gene: TRBJ2-2
D gene: .
clone size: .
CDR3 DNA: TGTGCCAGCAGCTCTCACACCGGGGAGCTGTTTTTT
CDR3 protein: CASSSHTGELFF

V gene: TRBV9
J gene: TRBJ1-1
D gene: TRBD1
clone size: .
CDR3 DNA: TGTGCCAGCAGCGCAACAGGGGATCCGAACACTGAAGCTTTCTTT
CDR3 protein: CASSATGDPNTEAFF

V gene: TRBV28
J gene: TRBJ2-1
D gene: .
clone size: .
CDR3 DNA: TGTGCCAGCAGTTTTGGGGGGCTGGTTGGGGATGAGCAGTTCTTC
CDR3 protein: CASSFGGLVGDEQFF

V gene: TRBV11-2
J gene: TRBJ2-3
D gene: TRBD2
clone size: .
CDR3 DNA: TGTGCCAGCAGCTTAGTCTGGGGGGGGGAACTAGGCACAGATACGCAGTATTTT
CDR3 protein: CASSLVWGGELGTDTQYF

V gene: TRBV7-9
J gene: TRBJ1-1
D gene: .
clone size: .
CDR3 DNA: TGTGCCAGCAGGGAGGTTAACACTGAAGCTTTCTTT
CDR3 protein: CASREVNTEAFF

V gene: TRBV6-5
J gene: TRBJ2-7
D gene: TRBD1
clone size: .
CDR3 DNA: TGTGCCAGTAGACAGGGGCTCCACGAGCAGTACTTC
CDR3 protein: CASRQGLHEQYF

V gene: TRBV12-3/TRBV12-4
J gene: TRBJ1-1
D gene: .
clone size: .
CDR3 DNA: TGTGCCAGCACCGGCCCAGGGGTCACTGAAGCTTTCTTT
CDR3 protein: CASTGPGVTEAFF

V gene: TRBV7-9
J gene: TRBJ2-1
D gene: TRBD1
clone size: few
CDR3 DNA: TGTGCCAGCAGCTCCGACAGGGCCTATGAGCAGTTCTTC
CDR3 protein: CASSSDRAYEQFF

V gene: TRBV6-2/TRBV6-3
J gene: TRBJ1-1
D gene: .
clone size: .
CDR3 DNA: TGTGCCAGCAGATATACTCAGAACACTGAAGCTTTCTTT
CDR3 protein: CASRYTQNTEAFF

V gene: TRBV6-6
J gene: TRBJ2-3
D gene: .
clone size: .
CDR3 DNA: TGTGCCAGCAGTTATAGACCTAGCGAGGGGGCGCAGTATTTT
CDR3 protein: CASSYRPSEGAQYF

V gene: TRBV25-1
J gene: TRBJ2-7
D gene: .
clone size: few
CDR3 DNA: TGTGCCAGCAGTGATACCGATTTGGAGCAGTACTTC
CDR3 protein: CASSDTDLEQYF

V gene: TRBV7-6
J gene: TRBJ1-1
D gene: .
clone size: .
CDR3 DNA: TGTGCCAGCAGCTTGACAGGTGCCACTGAAGCTTTCTTT
CDR3 protein: CASSLTGATEAFF

V gene: TRBV7-8
J gene: TRBJ1-1
D gene: TRBD1
clone size: .
CDR3 DNA: TGTGCCAGCAGCGCGACAGGGCATTTGAACACTGAAGCTTTCTTT
CDR3 protein: CASSATGHLNTEAFF

V gene: TRBV12-3/TRBV12-4
J gene: TRBJ1-1
D gene: .
clone size: many
CDR3 DNA: TGTGCCAGCAGTTTCCGCGGGATAAGGACTGAAGCTTTCTTT
CDR3 protein: CASSFRGIRTEAFF

V gene: TRBV6-2/TRBV6-3
J gene: TRBJ2-7
D gene: .
clone size: .
CDR3 DNA: TGTGCCAGCAGTATCGCACAGAGATCCGAGCAGTACTTC
CDR3 protein: CASSIAQRSEQYF

V gene: TRBV7-3
J gene: TRBJ1-2
D gene: TRBD1
clone size: once
CDR3 DNA: TGTGCCAGCAGCCTCGACAGGGGGCCGGGCGGCTACACCTTC
CDR3 protein: CASSLDRGPGGYTF

V gene: TRBV9
J gene: TRBJ2-1
D gene: TRBD1
clone size: .
CDR3 DNA: TGTGCCAGCAGCGTCCGGTTGGGACAGGGGCTACACAATGAGCAGTTCTTC
CDR3 protein: CASSVRLGQGLHNEQFF

V gene: TRBV7-9
J gene: TRBJ1-2
D gene: .
clone size: .
CDR3 DNA: TGTGCCAGCAGGGGGGACGTCGGAGGCTACACCTTC
CDR3 protein: CASRGDVGGYTF

V gene: TRBV7-8
J gene: TRBJ1-1
D gene: .
clone size: few
CDR3 DNA: TGTGCCAGCAGCTTAGCTGGGGACCCTGAAGCTTTCTTT
CDR3 protein: CASSLAGDPEAFF

V gene: TRBV4-1
J gene: TRBJ2-4
D gene: TRBD1
clone size: .
CDR3 DNA: TGCGCCAGCAGCCAAGAACAGGGGACCCCCCAGTTC
CDR3 protein: CASSQEQGTPQF

V gene: TRBV4-1
J gene: TRBJ2-5
D gene: TRBD2
clone size: .
CDR3 DNA: TGCGCCAGCAGCCAGGGGGGGGATAGGACCCAGTACTTC
CDR3 protein: CASSQGGDRTQYF

V gene: TRBV20-1
J gene: TRBJ2-3
D gene: TRBD2
clone size: .
CDR3 DNA: TGCAGTGCACGCCGAAAGGCGGGGGGGTCAGATACGCAGTATTTT
CDR3 protein: CSARRKAGGSDTQYF

V gene: TRBV7-2
J gene: TRBJ2-7
D gene: .
clone size: .
CDR3 DNA: TGTGCCAGCAGCTTCCGCAGGGGACCCTACGAGCAGTACTTC
CDR3 protein: CASSFRRGPYEQYF

V gene: TRBV27
J gene: TRBJ1-1
D gene: .
clone size: .
CDR3 DNA: TGTGCCAGCAGTTTAGGGGCATTTACTGAAGCTTTCTTT
CDR3 protein: CASSLGAFTEAFF

V gene: TRBV29-1
J gene: TRBJ1-1
D gene: .
clone size: few
CDR3 DNA: TGCAGCGTTGAAGACCGTACCCCGGAAGGCACTGAAGCTTTCTTT
CDR3 protein: CSVEDRTPEGTEAFF

V gene: TRBV7-2
J gene: TRBJ2-1
D gene: TRBD1
clone size: .
CDR3 DNA: TGTGCCAGCAGCTTAGCGGTGACAGGGTACAATGAGCAGTTCTTC
CDR3 protein: CASSLAVTGYNEQFF

V gene: TRBV4-1
J gene: TRBJ1-5
D gene: .
clone size: .
CDR3 DNA: TGCGCCAGCAGCCAAGATCCCAGGAATAGCAATCAGCCCCAGCATTTT
CDR3 protein: CASSQDPRNSNQPQHF

V gene: TRBV7-9
J gene: TRBJ1-1
D gene: .
clone size: few
CDR3 DNA: TGTGCCAGCAGCTTACCAGGGTGGGACACTGAAGCTTTCTTT
CDR3 protein: CASSLPGWDTEAFF

V gene: TRBV28
J gene: TRBJ2-7
D gene: .
clone size: few
CDR3 DNA: TGTGCCAGCAGTTTTGGCAGGAGCTACGAGCAGTACTTC
CDR3 protein: CASSFGRSYEQYF

V gene: TRBV7-3
J gene: TRBJ1-1
D gene: .
clone size: .
CDR3 DNA: TGTGCCAGCAGCTTAACTGAAGCTTTCTTT
CDR3 protein: CASSLTEAFF

V gene: TRBV6-8
J gene: TRBJ1-5
D gene: .
clone size: few
CDR3 DNA: TGTGCCAGCAGTTACCTAGAGACGAATAGCAATCAGCCCCAGCATTTT
CDR3 protein: CASSYLETNSNQPQHF

V gene: TRBV7-8
J gene: TRBJ1-6
D gene: TRBD1
clone size: few
CDR3 DNA: TGTGCCAGCACCTTATCACAGGGGGCTGTCAATTCACCCCTCCACTTT
CDR3 protein: CASTLSQGAVNSPLHF

V gene: TRBV12-3/TRBV12-4
J gene: TRBJ2-7
D gene: TRBD1
clone size: .
CDR3 DNA: TGTGCCAGCAGTTCGACAGGGCGTGAGCAGTACTTC
CDR3 protein: CASSSTGREQYF